This T cell receptor beta chain was sequenced in a study of blood T cell repertoires in COVID-19. Looking at the study overall: Sources were T cells, B-cell-depleted T cells, or PBMCs; the material itself was cDNA or gDNA.

Researchers sorted participants into cohorts using their self-reported clinical history. Two negative PCRs, clearance, or symptom resolution had been documented for recovered Cohort 3 donors. This CDR3 has 15 residues. CDR1 is MNHEY and CDR2 is SMNVEV in the germline V gene (reference sequence). After removal of 6 bases from V and 5 bases from J, the junction contained 8 bases not matched to a gene. TCRdb's table, derived via immunoSEQ multiplex PCR, lists solely in-frame clones and lacks some. The sample includes about 370,000 clones, 85% to 90% of them seen just once. The rearrangement links TRBV27 to TRBJ1-4; 8 bases line up with TRBD1. The sequence was collected from a man younger than 35 who had recovered from COVID-19. Sequenced input: PBMCs or T cells enriched from blood (not recorded which). In DNA form, the CDR3 reads TGTGCCAGCAGGCTCAGGGGGCAGGGGAATGAAAAACTGTTTTTT. Protein: CASRLRGQGNEKLFF.